This section outlines one T cell receptor (beta chain) sequence together with its context. Its cognate antigen is unknown. All donors were healthy, and all were Caucasian. The data are from a study of identical twins. Unique molecular identifiers were in the cDNA, with template-switch universal primer binding. Each CDR3 protein is one row after TCRdb ran MiXCR on the 5' RACE reads. Of some 600,000 distinct CDR3 sequences in the sample, around 7.4% were seen once. Study outcomes and limitations: The conclusions drew on cross-sectional statistical analysis instead of tracking the same donors.

The V gene lost 3 bases and the J gene lost 3 bases, with 9 bases spanning the gap. The CDR3 runs to 13 residues. CDR1 is KGHSH, CDR2 LQKENI, per germline. This same sample was also taken into another study, of yellow fever vaccine responses in identical twins.

The rearrangement uses TRBV18 and TRBJ2-7; a possible D gene is TRBD1 (6 bases). This TCR was sampled from a woman between 18 and 29 years old in good health. Input material: PBMCs. As DNA, the CDR3 is TGTGCCAGCTCACCCCGACAGGACTACGAGCAGTACGTC. Protein sequence: CASSPRQDYEQYV.